This TCR beta chain came from a study of brain T cells in children with intractable seizures. Only cases whose brain tissue showed the highest T cell transcript signatures were sequenced. As to this clone: The antigen is undetermined.

Overall study findings and caveats: Only CDR3 sequence similarity suggested viral specificity, without known HCMV serostatus. Pre- and post-surgery blood differed in depth, so pre-surgery absences may be undersampling.

Some clones are missing from TCRdb's copy, which holds only in-frame ones; the method was immunoSEQ multiplex PCR. The sample holds just under 65,000 clones, approximately 95% seen once. The V and J ends lost 0 bases and 0 bases, in that order; junction bases with no gene match: 6. Germline V gene lookup returns CDR1 LGHNA and CDR2 YNFKEQ. This CDR3 is 17 amino acids long. The gene calls are TRBV4-2 and TRBJ2-3; 7 bases map to TRBD1. This material consisted of peripheral blood, taken at surgery. This clonotype was obtained from a boy less than two years old with focal cortical dysplasia and intractable seizures. The CDR3 reads CASSQERTGSSTDTQYF. The CDR3 DNA reads TGTGCCAGCAGCCAAGAACGGACAGGCTCAAGCACAGATACGCAGTATTTT.